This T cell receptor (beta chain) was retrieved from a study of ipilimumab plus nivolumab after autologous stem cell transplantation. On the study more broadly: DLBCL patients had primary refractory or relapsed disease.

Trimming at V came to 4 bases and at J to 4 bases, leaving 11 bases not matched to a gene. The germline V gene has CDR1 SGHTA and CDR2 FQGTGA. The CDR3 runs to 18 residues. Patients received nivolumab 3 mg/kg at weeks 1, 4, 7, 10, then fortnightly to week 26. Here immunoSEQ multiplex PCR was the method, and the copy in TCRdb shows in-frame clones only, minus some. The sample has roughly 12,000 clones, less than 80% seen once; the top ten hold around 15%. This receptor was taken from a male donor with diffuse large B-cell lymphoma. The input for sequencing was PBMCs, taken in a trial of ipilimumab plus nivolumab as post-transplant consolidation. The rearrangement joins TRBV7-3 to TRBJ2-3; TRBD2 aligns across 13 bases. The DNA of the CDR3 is TGTGCCAGCAGCTCCCCCAGGACTAGCGGGAGCCTTCCAGATACGCAGTATTTT. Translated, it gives CASSSPRTSGSLPDTQYF.